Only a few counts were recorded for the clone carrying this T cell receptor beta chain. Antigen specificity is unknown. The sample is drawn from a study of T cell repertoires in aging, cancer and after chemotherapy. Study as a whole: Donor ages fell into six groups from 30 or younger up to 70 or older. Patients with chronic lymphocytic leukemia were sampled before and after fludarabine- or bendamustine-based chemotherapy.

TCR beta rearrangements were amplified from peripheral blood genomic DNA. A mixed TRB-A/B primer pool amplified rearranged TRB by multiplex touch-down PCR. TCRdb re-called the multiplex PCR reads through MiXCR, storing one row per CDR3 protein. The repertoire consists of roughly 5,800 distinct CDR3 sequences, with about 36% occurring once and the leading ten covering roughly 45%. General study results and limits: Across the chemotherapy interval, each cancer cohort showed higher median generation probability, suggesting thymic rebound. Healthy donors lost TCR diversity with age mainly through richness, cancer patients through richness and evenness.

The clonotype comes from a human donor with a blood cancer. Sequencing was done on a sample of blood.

CDR3 sequence reads: CASSDPWGTEAFF. The DNA of the CDR3 is TGTGCCAGCTCCGATCCTTGGGGCACTGAAGCTTTCTTT. V and J are TRBV6-5 and TRBJ1-1; D ambiguous. Per the germline V gene, CDR1 is MNHEY and CDR2 is SVGAGI. The CDR3 extends over 13 amino acids. Trimming left V 8 bases short and J 4 bases short, with 14 bases between.